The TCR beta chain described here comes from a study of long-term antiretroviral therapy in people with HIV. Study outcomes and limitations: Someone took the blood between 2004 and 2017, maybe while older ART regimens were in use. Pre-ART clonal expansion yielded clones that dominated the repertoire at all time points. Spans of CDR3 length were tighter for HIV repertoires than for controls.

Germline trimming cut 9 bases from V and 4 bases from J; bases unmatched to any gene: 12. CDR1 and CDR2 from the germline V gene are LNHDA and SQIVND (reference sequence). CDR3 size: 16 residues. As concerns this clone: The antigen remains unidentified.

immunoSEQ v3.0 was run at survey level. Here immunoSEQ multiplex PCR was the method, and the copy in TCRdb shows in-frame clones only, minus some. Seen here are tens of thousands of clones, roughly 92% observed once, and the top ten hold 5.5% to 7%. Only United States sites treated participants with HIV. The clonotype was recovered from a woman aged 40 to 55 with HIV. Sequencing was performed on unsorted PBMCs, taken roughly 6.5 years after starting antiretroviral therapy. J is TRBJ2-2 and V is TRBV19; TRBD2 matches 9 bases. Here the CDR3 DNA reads TGTGCCAGCTCCCTCAAGGGCGGGGGGGCCACCGGGGAGCTGTTTTTT. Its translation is CASSLKGGGATGELFF. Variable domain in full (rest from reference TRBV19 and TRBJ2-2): DGGITQSPKYLFRKEGQNVTLSCEQNLNHDAMYWYRQDPGQGLRLIYYSQIVNDFQKGDIAEGYSVSREKKESFPLTVTSAQKNPTAFYLCASSLKGGGATGELFFGEGSRLTVL.